A selection of T cell receptor beta chains follows, all from one sample in a study of blood T cell repertoires in COVID-19. TCRdb's copy holds only in-frame clones and misses some; the assay was immunoSEQ multiplex PCR. The top ten hold roughly 7.9% of the sample, which has 90,000 to 150,000 clones, less than 90% seen once. Sequencing used peripheral blood. The receptors stem from an older man who had recovered from COVID-19. CDR3s include the opening cysteine and the closing phenylalanine or tryptophan. Each record gives: J gene, D gene, V gene, clone size, CDR3 protein, CDR3 DNA. A D gene is named only where the DNA matches it firmly. Not all rows give a size; the values are once, few, many and, for expanded clones, a class.

TRBJ1-1 . TRBV11-2 . CASSFTGTEAFF TGTGCCAGCAGCTTTACCGGCACTGAAGCTTTCTTT
TRBJ2-7 . TRBV28 . CASSSAEPSSYEQYF TGTGCCAGCAGTTCGGCGGAACCTAGCTCCTACGAGCAGTACTTC
TRBJ1-5 . TRBV27 . CASSLGGGNQPQHF TGTGCCAGCAGTTTAGGAGGGGGCAATCAGCCCCAGCATTTT
TRBJ1-5 . TRBV2 once CASSGRRGNQPQHF TGTGCCAGCAGTGGGAGGCGGGGCAATCAGCCCCAGCATTTT
TRBJ2-7 . TRBV6-6 . CASKGRRGAYEQYF TGTGCCAGCAAAGGGCGCAGGGGGGCCTACGAGCAGTACTTC
TRBJ2-5 TRBD1 TRBV4-2 . CASSQGVGGWETQYF TGTGCCAGCAGCCAAGGGGTAGGGGGCTGGGAGACCCAGTACTTC
TRBJ1-2 . TRBV7-3 . CASSDRKYGYTF TGTGCCAGCTCCGACAGGAAATATGGCTACACCTTC
TRBJ2-5 TRBD1 TRBV29-1 . CSGYRGQETQYF TGCAGCGGTTACAGGGGTCAAGAGACCCAGTACTTC
TRBJ2-7 . TRBV29-1 . CSVGANYEQYF TGCAGCGTGGGGGCCAACTACGAGCAGTACTTC
TRBJ1-2 . TRBV20-1 . CSAQGYGYTF TGCAGTGCTCAGGGTTACGGCTACACCTTC
TRBJ1-2 . TRBV6-2/TRBV6-3 . CASSAPADIAFYGYTF TGTGCCAGCAGTGCCCCCGCGGACATTGCATTCTATGGCTACACCTTC
TRBJ2-5 . TRBV5-4 . CASSLEGVDQETQYF TGTGCCAGCAGCTTGGAGGGGGTTGATCAAGAGACCCAGTACTTC
TRBJ1-1 TRBD1 TRBV2 . CASSEYRGGTEAFF TGTGCCAGCAGTGAATACAGGGGTGGAACTGAAGCTTTCTTT
TRBJ2-1 TRBD1 TRBV18 . CASSPDRYNEQFF TGTGCCAGCTCACCGGACAGGTACAATGAGCAGTTCTTC
TRBJ2-7 . TRBV27 . CASSSRGRGASEQYF TGTGCCAGCAGTTCAAGGGGGCGCGGGGCGTCCGAGCAGTACTTC
TRBJ2-7 . TRBV5-6 . CASSRRQGHEQYF TGTGCCAGCAGCAGGCGCCAGGGTCACGAGCAGTACTTC
TRBJ2-2 . TRBV5-1 . CASSGNTNTGELFF TGCGCCAGCAGCGGCAACACGAACACCGGGGAGCTGTTTTTT
TRBJ1-6 TRBD1 TRBV5-4 . CASSSGQGGNSPLHF TGTGCCAGCAGCTCAGGACAGGGGGGGAATTCACCCCTCCACTTT
TRBJ1-5 . TRBV2 . CASSDGIHQPQHF TGTGCCAGCAGCGACGGGATTCATCAGCCCCAGCATTTT
TRBJ2-1 TRBD2 TRBV12-3/TRBV12-4 . CASSPGEGEQFF TGTGCCAGCAGTCCGGGGGAGGGTGAGCAGTTCTTC
TRBJ1-2 TRBD1 TRBV6-4 . CASSRSGQGNGYTF TGTGCCAGCAGTCGCAGCGGACAGGGGAATGGCTACACCTTC
TRBJ2-3 . TRBV19 . CASSIQGADTQYF TGTGCCAGTAGTATACAAGGGGCAGATACGCAGTATTTT
TRBJ2-7 . TRBV24-1 . CATSDPGLEQYF TGTGCCACCAGTGATCCGGGGTTGGAGCAGTACTTC
TRBJ2-1 . TRBV18 . CASPTTGLEGGSYEQFF TGTGCCAGCCCAACTACAGGGCTGGAGGGAGGGTCATATGAGCAGTTCTTC
TRBJ1-4 . TRBV11-2 . CASSPRTGNEKLFF TGTGCCAGCAGCCCTCGGACGGGAAATGAAAAACTGTTTTTT
TRBJ2-1 . TRBV7-3 . CASSSTGTSEQFF TGTGCCAGCAGCTCTACAGGGACCTCTGAGCAGTTCTTC
TRBJ2-1 TRBD2 TRBV7-2 once CASSSLRLAGTYNEQFF TGTGCCAGCAGCTCCCTCAGACTAGCGGGGACCTACAATGAGCAGTTCTTC
TRBJ1-1 . TRBV30 . CAWSLSEMNTEAFF TGTGCCTGGAGTCTGTCCGAGATGAACACTGAAGCTTTCTTT
TRBJ1-1 TRBD1 TRBV4-2 once CASSQVGTGSEAFF TGTGCCAGCAGCCAAGTCGGGACAGGGAGTGAAGCTTTCTTT
TRBJ1-5 . TRBV7-9 . CASSLDIRQPQHF TGTGCCAGCAGCTTGGACATACGTCAGCCCCAGCATTTT
TRBJ1-1 . TRBV29-1 few CSVVGRGNTEAFF TGCAGCGTTGTGGGTAGAGGGAACACTGAAGCTTTCTTT
TRBJ2-5 TRBD2 TRBV9 . CASSVGASGAEETQYF TGTGCCAGCAGCGTAGGGGCAAGCGGGGCGGAAGAGACCCAGTACTTC
TRBJ1-2 . TRBV6-5 few CASGPRTENYGYTF TGTGCCAGCGGGCCCCGAACAGAGAACTATGGCTACACCTTC
TRBJ1-2 . TRBV11-2 . CASSRDTYYGYTF TGTGCCAGCAGCAGAGACACTTACTATGGCTACACCTTC
TRBJ1-6 . TRBV2 few CASSREGRTNSPLHF TGTGCCAGCAGCCGGGAGGGCAGGACCAATTCACCCCTCCACTTT
TRBJ2-2 TRBD1 TRBV29-1 . CSVGAVRQGDTGELFF TGCAGCGTTGGTGCTGTTAGACAGGGAGACACCGGGGAGCTGTTTTTT
TRBJ1-1 . TRBV2 . CASRGMGGAEAFF TGTGCCAGCAGGGGGATGGGAGGCGCTGAAGCTTTCTTT
TRBJ2-1 TRBD2 TRBV7-2 . CASTPGERGYNEQFF TGTGCCAGCACTCCCGGGGAGCGGGGCTACAATGAGCAGTTCTTC
TRBJ1-5 . TRBV4-3 . CASSQDWGRGDGQHF TGCGCCAGCAGCCAAGATTGGGGTCGGGGTGATGGCCAGCATTTT
TRBJ2-1 . TRBV4-1 . CASSQVPGYNEQFF TGCGCCAGCAGCCAAGTTCCGGGTTACAATGAGCAGTTCTTC
TRBJ2-1 TRBD2 TRBV5-1 . CASSLELAAYNEQFF TGCGCCAGCAGCTTGGAGCTAGCGGCCTACAATGAGCAGTTCTTC
TRBJ2-3 . TRBV5-4 . CASSTTPLPGPLTDTQYF TGTGCCAGCAGCACCACTCCCTTACCGGGTCCCCTTACAGATACGCAGTATTTT
TRBJ2-3 TRBD2 TRBV5-1 . CASSLGSTSGGTDTQYF TGCGCCAGCAGCTTGGGATCTACTAGCGGGGGAACAGATACGCAGTATTTT
TRBJ1-5 . TRBV6-1 . CASSAAGGASNQPQHF TGTGCCAGCAGTGCCGCCGGGGGGGCTAGCAATCAGCCCCAGCATTTT
TRBJ2-7 . TRBV5-1 . CASSLFSSYEQYF TGCGCCAGCAGCCTCTTCAGTTCCTACGAGCAGTACTTC
TRBJ1-6 . TRBV7-2 . CASSLSGVGNSPLHF TGTGCCAGCAGCTTATCAGGGGTTGGTAATTCACCCCTCCACTTT
TRBJ1-2 . TRBV6-1 once CASSEYDRANYGYTF TGTGCCAGCAGTGAATACGACAGAGCTAACTATGGCTACACCTTC
TRBJ2-5 . TRBV2 . CASSELETQYF TGTGCCAGCAGTGAACTGGAGACCCAGTACTTC